This T cell receptor beta chain appears in the sequencing data of a study of T cell responses to AZD1222 COVID-19 vaccine. Trimming removed 5 bases from V and 4 bases from J, with 14 bases in between. CDR3 size: 14 residues. From germline, CDR1 is MGHRA and CDR2 YSYEKL. General study points: It was only a handful of AZD1222 recipients who were seropositive at baseline. Repertoire samples came only from after the peak T cell response.

Libraries were prepared by immunoSEQ multiplex PCR; TCRdb keeps only in-frame clonotypes and omits some of them. The table lists 60,000 to 85,000 clones, 85% to 90% of them singletons, with roughly 4.9% in the top ten. In regard to this clone: As yet, its antigen is unknown.

The source material was peripheral blood, sampled 28 days after the second dose of the MenACWY control vaccine. V and J are TRBV4-1 and TRBJ2-5; tentatively, D is TRBD1 (6 bases). The sequence derives from an adult who received the MenACWY meningococcal vaccine as a control. CDR3 nucleotides: TGCGCCAGCAGCTCACAGGGCGCGAGAGAGACCCAGTACTTC. It specifies CASSSQGARETQYF.